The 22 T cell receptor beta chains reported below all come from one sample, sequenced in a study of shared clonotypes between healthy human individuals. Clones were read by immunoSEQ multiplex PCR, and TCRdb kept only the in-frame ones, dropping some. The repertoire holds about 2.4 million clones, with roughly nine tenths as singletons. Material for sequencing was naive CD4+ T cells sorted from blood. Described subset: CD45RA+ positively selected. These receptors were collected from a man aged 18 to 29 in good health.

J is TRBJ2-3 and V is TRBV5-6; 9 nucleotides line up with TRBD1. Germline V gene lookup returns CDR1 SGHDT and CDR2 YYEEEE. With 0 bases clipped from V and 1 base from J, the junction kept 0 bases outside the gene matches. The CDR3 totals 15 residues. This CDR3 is CASSLGTGGTDTQYF. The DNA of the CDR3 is TGTGCCAGCAGCTTGGGGACAGGGGGCACAGATACGCAGTATTTT.

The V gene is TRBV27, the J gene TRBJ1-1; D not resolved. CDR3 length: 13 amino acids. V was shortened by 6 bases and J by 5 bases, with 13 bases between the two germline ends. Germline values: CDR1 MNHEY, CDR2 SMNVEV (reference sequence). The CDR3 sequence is CASSTSRRTEAFF. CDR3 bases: TGTGCCAGCAGCACCTCGAGGAGGACTGAAGCTTTCTTT.

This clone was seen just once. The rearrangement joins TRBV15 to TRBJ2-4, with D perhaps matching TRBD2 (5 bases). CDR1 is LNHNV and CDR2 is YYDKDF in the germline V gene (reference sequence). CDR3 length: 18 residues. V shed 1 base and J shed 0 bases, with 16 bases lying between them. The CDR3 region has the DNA TGTGCCACCAGCAGAGGGGGAGACGGACCACTAGCCAAAAACATTCAGTACTTC. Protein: CATSRGGDGPLAKNIQYF.

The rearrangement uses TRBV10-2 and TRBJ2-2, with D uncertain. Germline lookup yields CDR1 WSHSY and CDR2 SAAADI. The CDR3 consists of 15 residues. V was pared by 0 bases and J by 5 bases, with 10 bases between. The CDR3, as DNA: TGCGCCAGCAGTGAGTCGGGCCACCAGACCGGGGAGCTGTTTTTT. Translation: CASSESGHQTGELFF.

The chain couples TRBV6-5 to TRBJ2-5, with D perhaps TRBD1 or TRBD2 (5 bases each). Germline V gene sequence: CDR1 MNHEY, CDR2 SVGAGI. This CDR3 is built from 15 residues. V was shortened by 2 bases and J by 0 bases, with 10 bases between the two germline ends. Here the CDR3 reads CASSYGPGHQETQYF. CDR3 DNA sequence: TGTGCCAGCAGTTACGGCCCGGGACACCAAGAGACCCAGTACTTC.

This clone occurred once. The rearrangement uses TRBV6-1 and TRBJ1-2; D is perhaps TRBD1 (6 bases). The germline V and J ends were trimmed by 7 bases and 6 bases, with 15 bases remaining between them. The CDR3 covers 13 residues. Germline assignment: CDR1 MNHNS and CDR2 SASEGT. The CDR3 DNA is TGTGCCAGCATCGCGGGGGAGGGGGATGGCTACACCTTC. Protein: CASIAGEGDGYTF.

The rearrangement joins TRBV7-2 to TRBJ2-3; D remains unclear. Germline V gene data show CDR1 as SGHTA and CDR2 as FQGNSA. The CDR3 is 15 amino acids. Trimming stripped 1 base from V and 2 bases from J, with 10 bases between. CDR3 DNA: TGTGCCAGCAGCTTAGTCGGGTTTACCACAGATACGCAGTATTTT. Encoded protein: CASSLVGFTTDTQYF.

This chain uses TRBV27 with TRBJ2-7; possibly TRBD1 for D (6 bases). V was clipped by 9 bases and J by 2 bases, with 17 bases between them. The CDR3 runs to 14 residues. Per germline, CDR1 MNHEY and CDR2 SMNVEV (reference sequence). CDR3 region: CASSTGTQTYEQYF. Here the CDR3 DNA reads TGTGCCAGTTCGACCGGGACACAAACCTACGAGCAGTACTTC.

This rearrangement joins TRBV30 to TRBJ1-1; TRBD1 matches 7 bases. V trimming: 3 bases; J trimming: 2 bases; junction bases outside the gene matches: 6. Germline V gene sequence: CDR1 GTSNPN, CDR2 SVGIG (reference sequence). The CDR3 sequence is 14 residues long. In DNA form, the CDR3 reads TGTGCCTGGAGCAGGGGGGGAGGCAACACTGAAGCTTTCTTT. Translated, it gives CAWSRGGGNTEAFF.

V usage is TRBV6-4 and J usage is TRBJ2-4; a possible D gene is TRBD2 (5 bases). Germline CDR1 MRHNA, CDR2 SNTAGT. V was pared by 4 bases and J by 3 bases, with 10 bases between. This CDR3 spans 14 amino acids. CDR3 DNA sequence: TGTGCCAGCAGTGTCGAAGGAGGCAAAAACATTCAGTACTTC. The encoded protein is CASSVEGGKNIQYF.

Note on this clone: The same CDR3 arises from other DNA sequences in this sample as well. CDR3 nucleotides: TGTGCCAGCCGGACGGCTAACACCGGGGAGCTGTTTTTT. Its translation is CASRTANTGELFF. The chain links TRBV6-5 to TRBJ2-2; D remains ambiguous. Germline CDR1 is MNHEY and CDR2 is SVGAGI. V lost 8 bases and J 2 bases, leaving 9 bases between the germline ends. The CDR3 contains 13 residues.

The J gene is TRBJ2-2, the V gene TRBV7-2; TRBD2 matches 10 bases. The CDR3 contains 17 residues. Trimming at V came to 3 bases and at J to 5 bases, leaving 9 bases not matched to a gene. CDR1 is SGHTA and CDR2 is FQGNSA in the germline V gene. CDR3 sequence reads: CASSFPSGGAGTGELFF. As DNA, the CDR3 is TGTGCCAGCAGCTTCCCCAGCGGGGGGGCAGGAACCGGGGAGCTGTTTTTT.

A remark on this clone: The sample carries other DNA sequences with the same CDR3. CDR3 in amino acids: CAISESRQGDTEAFF. The CDR3 bases are TGTGCCATCAGTGAGTCGAGACAGGGGGACACTGAAGCTTTCTTT. This rearrangement joins TRBV10-3 to TRBJ1-1; 9 bases line up with TRBD1. CDR3 size: 15 residues. The germline V gene has CDR1 ENHRY and CDR2 SYGVKD. The ends lost 0 bases at V and 3 bases at J; junction bases unmatched: 2.

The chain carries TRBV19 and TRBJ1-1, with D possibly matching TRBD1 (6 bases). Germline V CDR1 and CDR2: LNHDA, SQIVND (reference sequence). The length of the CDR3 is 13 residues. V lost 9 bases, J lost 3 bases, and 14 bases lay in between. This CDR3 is CASRGGVYTEAFF. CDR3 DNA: TGTGCCAGCAGGGGTGGTGTTTACACTGAAGCTTTCTTT.

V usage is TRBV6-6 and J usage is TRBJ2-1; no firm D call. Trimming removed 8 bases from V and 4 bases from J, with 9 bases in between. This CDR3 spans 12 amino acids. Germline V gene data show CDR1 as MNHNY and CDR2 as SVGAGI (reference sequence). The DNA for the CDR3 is TGTGCCAGCGGTGGTGGATACAATGAGCAGTTCTTC. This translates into CASGGGYNEQFF.

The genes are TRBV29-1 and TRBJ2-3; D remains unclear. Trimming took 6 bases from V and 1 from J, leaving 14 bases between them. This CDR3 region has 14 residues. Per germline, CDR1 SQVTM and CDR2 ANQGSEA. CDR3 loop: CSVGSTSGTDTQYF. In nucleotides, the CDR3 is TGCAGCGTCGGTAGCACTTCTGGCACAGATACGCAGTATTTT.

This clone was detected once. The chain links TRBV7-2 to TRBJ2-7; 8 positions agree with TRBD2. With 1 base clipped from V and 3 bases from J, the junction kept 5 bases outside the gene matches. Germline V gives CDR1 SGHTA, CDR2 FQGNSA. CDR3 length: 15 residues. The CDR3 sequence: CASSLGLAGFYEQYF. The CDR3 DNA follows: TGTGCCAGCAGCTTAGGGCTAGCGGGTTTCTACGAGCAGTACTTC.

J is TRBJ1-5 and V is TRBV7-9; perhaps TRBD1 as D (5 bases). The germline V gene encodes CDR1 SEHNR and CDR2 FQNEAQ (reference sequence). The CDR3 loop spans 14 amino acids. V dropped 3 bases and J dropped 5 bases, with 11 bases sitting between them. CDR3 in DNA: TGTGCCAGCAGCTTGGGCAGGGTAGATCAGCCCCAGCATTTT. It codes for CASSLGRVDQPQHF.

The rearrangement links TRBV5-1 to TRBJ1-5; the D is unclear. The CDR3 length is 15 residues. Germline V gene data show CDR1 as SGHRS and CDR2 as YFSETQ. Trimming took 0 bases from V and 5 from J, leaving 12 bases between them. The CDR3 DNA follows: TGCGCCAGCAGCTTGGCCGGGCAGCCTTATCAGCCCCAGCATTTT. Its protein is CASSLAGQPYQPQHF.

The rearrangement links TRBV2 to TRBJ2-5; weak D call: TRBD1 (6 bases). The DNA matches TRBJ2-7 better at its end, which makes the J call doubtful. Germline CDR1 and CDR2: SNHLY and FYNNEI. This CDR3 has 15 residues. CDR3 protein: CASSHEQGSSYEQYF. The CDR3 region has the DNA TGTGCCAGCAGTCACGAGCAGGGGAGCTCCTACGAGCAGTACTTC.

The CDR3 protein is CASSLGSWGTGSGNSPLHF. For the CDR3, the DNA is TGTGCCAGCAGCTTAGGGAGTTGGGGGACAGGCTCTGGAAATTCACCCCTCCACTTT. V gene TRBV7-8 combines with J gene TRBJ1-6, with TRBD1 matching over 8 bases. Germline-derived CDR1 and CDR2 are SGHVS and FQNEAQ. The CDR3 has 19 amino acids. The J segment lost 7 bases and the V segment lost 1 base, leaving 15 bases of the junction unmatched.

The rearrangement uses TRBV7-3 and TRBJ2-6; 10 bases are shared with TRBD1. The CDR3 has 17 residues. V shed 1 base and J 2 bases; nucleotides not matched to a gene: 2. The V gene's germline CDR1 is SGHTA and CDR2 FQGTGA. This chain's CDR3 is CASSLRDRGTGANVLTF. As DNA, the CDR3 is TGTGCCAGCAGCTTAAGGGACAGGGGAACTGGGGCCAACGTCCTGACTTTC.